The clone carrying this T cell receptor beta chain was detected a few times. Its antigen is not identified. TCRdb re-derived calls from the 5' RACE reads in MiXCR, one entry per CDR3 protein. The table includes roughly 200,000 distinct CDR3 sequences, 16% detected once. The record originates from a study of T-cell memory formation after mild COVID-19. The study, taken as a whole, reports: Memory sampled before infection contained some responding clones, suggesting cross-reactive memory joined. Contracting CD8+ clones were enriched in EMRA, CD4+ mainly in CM and EM. Among clones peaking at day 37 in the second wave, SARS-CoV-2 specificity remained unconfirmed. Whereas later expanders leaned CD4+, clones contracting day 15 to 85 showed a balanced CD4/CD8 makeup.

Germline V gives CDR1 MNHEY, CDR2 SVGEGT. The CDR3 length is 14 residues. With 2 bases removed from V and 3 bases from J, the gap between germline ends came to 8 bases. The sequenced sample was PBMCs or a T cell subset sorted from them (not recorded which). V is TRBV6-2 or TRBV6-3 and J is TRBJ1-5; D unclear. This clonotype originated in an adult woman who had mild COVID-19 (a few samples of this study predate the infection). Cell type and time point are not known. The CDR3 DNA reads as TGTGCCAGCAGTTACGGGCAGAACAATCAGCCCCAGCATTTT. Amino acids: CASSYGQNNQPQHF.